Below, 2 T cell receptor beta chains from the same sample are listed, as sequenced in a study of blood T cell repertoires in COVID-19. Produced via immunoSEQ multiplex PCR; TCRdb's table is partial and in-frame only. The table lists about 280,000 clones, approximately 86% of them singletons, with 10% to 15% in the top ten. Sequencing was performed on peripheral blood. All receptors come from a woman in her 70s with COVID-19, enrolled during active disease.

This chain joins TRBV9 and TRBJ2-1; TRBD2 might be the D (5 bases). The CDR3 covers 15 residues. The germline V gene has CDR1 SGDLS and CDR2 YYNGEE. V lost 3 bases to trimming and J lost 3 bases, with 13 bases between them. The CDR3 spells CASSAPGRNYNEQFF. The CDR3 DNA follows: TGTGCCAGCAGCGCTCCGGGGAGAAACTACAATGAGCAGTTCTTC.

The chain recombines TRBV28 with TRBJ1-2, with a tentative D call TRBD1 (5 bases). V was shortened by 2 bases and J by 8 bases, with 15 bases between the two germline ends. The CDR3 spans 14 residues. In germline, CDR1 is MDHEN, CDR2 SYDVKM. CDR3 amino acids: CASSLSGGVGGYTF. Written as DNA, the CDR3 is TGTGCCAGCAGTTTAAGTGGGGGGGTAGGCGGCTACACCTTC.